Following are 16 T cell receptor beta chains from one sample sequenced in a study of blood T cell repertoires in COVID-19. TCRdb's copy holds only in-frame clones and misses some; the assay was immunoSEQ multiplex PCR. The sample includes more than 65,000 clones, around 85% seen only once; the top ten take 4.5% to 5.5%. Material: peripheral blood. The origin of the receptors is a man aged 80 or over with acute or convalescent COVID-19.

Comments on this clone: At the DNA level, this CDR3 is encoded by other sequences in the same sample as well. The chain has TRBV27 and TRBJ1-1; D is unclear. This CDR3 has 15 residues. The germline V and J ends were trimmed by 5 bases and 0 bases, with 13 bases remaining between them. Germline CDR1 MNHEY, CDR2 SMNVEV (reference sequence). The CDR3 DNA follows: TGTGCCAGCAGTCCCCCTCGGGGAATGAACACTGAAGCTTTCTTT. The encoded protein is CASSPPRGMNTEAFF.

The chain joins TRBV30 to TRBJ1-5, with 9 bases lining up with TRBD1. V lost 2 bases to trimming and J lost 2 bases; unmatched junction nucleotides: 1. CDR3 length: 14 residues. Germline V CDR1 and CDR2: GTSNPN, SVGIG (reference sequence). CDR3 sequence: CAWSTGGGNQPQHF. The DNA for the CDR3 is TGTGCCTGGAGTACAGGGGGCGGCAATCAGCCCCAGCATTTT.

The chain uses TRBV18 and TRBJ2-7, with 7 nucleotides matching TRBD1. From germline, CDR1 is KGHSH and CDR2 LQKENI. This CDR3 has 15 residues. V shed 1 base, J shed 4 bases, and the junction held 7 bases outside the gene matches. The CDR3 is CASSPRDSKTYEQYF. Written as DNA, the CDR3 is TGTGCCAGCTCACCACGGGACAGCAAGACTTACGAGCAGTACTTC.

This chain connects TRBV6-5 to TRBJ2-1; a weak D match, TRBD2 (6 bases). Germline V gene sequence: CDR1 MNHEY, CDR2 SVGAGI. V lost 0 bases, J lost 0 bases, and 6 bases lay in between. The CDR3 runs to 15 residues. The CDR3 here is CASSYSSGSYNEQFF. Written as DNA, the CDR3 is TGTGCCAGCAGTTACTCTAGCGGCTCCTACAATGAGCAGTTCTTC.

V usage is TRBV28 and J usage is TRBJ2-5, with 10 bases lining up with TRBD2. Germline V gene lookup returns CDR1 MDHEN and CDR2 SYDVKM. The CDR3 length is 17 residues. J was trimmed by 2 bases and V by 4 bases; bases with no gene match: 10. CDR3 region: CASSSPPGLAMQETQYF. DNA for the CDR3: TGTGCCAGCAGTTCCCCACCGGGACTAGCGATGCAAGAGACCCAGTACTTC.

The chain employs TRBV28 and TRBJ1-5, with 7 bases lining up with TRBD1. V trimming: 6 bases; J trimming: 4 bases; junction bases outside the gene matches: 6. The CDR3 length is 14 residues. Germline V CDR1 and CDR2: MDHEN, SYDVKM. The CDR3 DNA reads as TGTGCCAGCAGACAGGGGACAGTAAATCAGCCCCAGCATTTT. Translated: CASRQGTVNQPQHF.

This clone came up once. The chain combines TRBV28 with TRBJ1-6; TRBD1 is a possible D gene (5 bases). This CDR3 comprises 15 residues. Germline CDR1 is MDHEN and CDR2 is SYDVKM. With 5 bases removed from V and 5 bases from J, the gap between germline ends came to 13 bases. This CDR3 reads CASSPSGMDNSPLHF. CDR3 nucleotides: TGTGCCAGCAGTCCGTCAGGGATGGATAATTCACCCCTCCACTTT.

This chain joins TRBV7-2 and TRBJ2-7, with 12 nucleotides matching TRBD2. Germline CDR1 and CDR2: SGHTA and FQGNSA. Trimming took 4 bases from V and 2 from J; bases not matched to a gene: 3. The CDR3 runs to 15 residues. CDR3 in amino acids: CASSYASGGAYEQYF. The CDR3 nucleotides read TGTGCCAGCAGCTACGCTAGCGGGGGGGCCTACGAGCAGTACTTC.

The chain is built from TRBV18 and TRBJ2-1; no clear D. Germline assignment: CDR1 KGHSH and CDR2 LQKENI. The CDR3 extends over 11 amino acids. V was shortened by 3 bases and J by 10 bases, with 7 bases between the two germline ends. CDR3 coding DNA: TGTGCCAGCTCACCTTGGAGAGAGCAGTTCTTC. Translated, it gives CASSPWREQFF.

CDR3 nucleotide sequence: TGTGCCAGCAGTTACGGACAGTCTGGAAACACCATATATTTT. Amino acids: CASSYGQSGNTIYF. The J gene is TRBJ1-3, the V gene TRBV6-5; weak D call: TRBD1 (6 bases). The CDR3 sequence is 14 residues long. Per the germline V gene, CDR1 is MNHEY and CDR2 is SVGAGI. V lost 2 bases and J lost 1, with 6 bases in between.

The chain carries TRBV19 and TRBJ1-5, with TRBD1 matching over 8 bases. V lost 5 bases to trimming and J lost 6 bases; unmatched junction nucleotides: 6. Germline loops: CDR1 LNHDA, CDR2 SQIVND (reference sequence). This CDR3 is 14 amino acids long. In DNA, the CDR3 is TGTGCCAGTAGTCCAACAGGGGGAAGTCAGCCCCAGCATTTT. It codes for CASSPTGGSQPQHF. The full variable domain, completed using reference TRBV19 and TRBJ1-5, is DGGITQSPKYLFRKEGQNVTLSCEQNLNHDAMYWYRQDPGQGLRLIYYSQIVNDFQKGDIAEGYSVSREKKESFPLTVTSAQKNPTAFYLCASSPTGGSQPQHFGDGTRLSIL.

This sequence joins TRBV19 and TRBJ2-2, with D unresolved. CDR1 is LNHDA and CDR2 is SQIVND in the germline V gene (reference sequence). V lost 0 bases to trimming and J lost 0 bases, with 5 bases between them. The CDR3 contains 15 residues. CDR3 nucleotides: TGTGCCAGTAGTATAGATCTTACGAACACCGGGGAGCTGTTTTTT. Protein: CASSIDLTNTGELFF.

The chain employs TRBV28 and TRBJ2-3, with a possible D match to TRBD2 (5 bases). This CDR3 has 14 residues. The V end was cut by 7 bases, the J end by 5 bases, with 16 bases between. Per the germline V gene, CDR1 is MDHEN and CDR2 is SYDVKM. CDR3 in DNA: TGTGCCAGCAACGCTAGCCCCATAGGAGATACGCAGTATTTT. It yields the protein CASNASPIGDTQYF. Full variable domain (outside the CDR3, taken from reference TRBV28 and TRBJ2-3): DVKVTQSSRYLVKRTGEKVFLECVQDMDHENMFWYRQDPGLGLRLIYFSYDVKMKEKGDIPEGYSVSREKKERFSLILESASTNQTSMYLCASNASPIGDTQYFGPGTRLTVL.

The chain employs TRBV25-1 and TRBJ2-3; D unresolved. V lost 2 bases, J lost 0 bases, and 15 bases lay in between. In germline, CDR1 is MGHDK, CDR2 SYGVNS. This CDR3 is built from 17 residues. In nucleotides, the CDR3 is TGTGCCAGCAGTGAAGTAAGAGAAAGCCTTAGCACAGATACGCAGTATTTT. Translated: CASSEVRESLSTDTQYF. Complete variable domain (other parts from reference TRBV25-1 and TRBJ2-3): EADIYQTPRYLVIGTGKKITLECSQTMGHDKMYWYQQDPGMELHLIHYSYGVNSTEKGDLSSESTVSRIRTEHFPLTLESARPSHTSQYLCASSEVRESLSTDTQYFGPGTRLTVL.

This chain links TRBV7-8 with TRBJ2-7; a weak D match, TRBD2 (5 bases). The CDR3 has 14 residues. The V gene's germline CDR1 is SGHVS and CDR2 FQNEAQ. V was pared by 1 base and J by 3 bases, with 10 bases between. CDR3 sequence: CASSLGGPLYEQYF. The DNA of the CDR3 is TGTGCCAGCAGCTTAGGAGGGCCGCTCTACGAGCAGTACTTC.

The chain uses TRBV11-2 and TRBJ2-5, with 7 bases fitting TRBD1. Germline V gene data show CDR1 as SGHAT and CDR2 as FQNNGV. This CDR3 comprises 16 residues. The V segment lost 6 bases and the J segment 3 bases; nucleotides outside the gene matches: 13. CDR3 in DNA: TGTGCCAGCAGTGTAACCCTTTGGACAGGTGAAGAGACCCAGTACTTC. Translated, it gives CASSVTLWTGEETQYF.